The 20 T cell receptor beta chains below were found in one sample sequenced in a study of cytomegalovirus exposure and HLA in healthy donors. Sequencing was performed with immunoSEQ multiplex PCR; in TCRdb, only in-frame clones are kept and a portion is missing. There are 56,000 or so clones in the sample; roughly 93% occur only once, and more than 1.5% lies in the top ten. The sequenced sample consisted of PBMCs. The receptors shown here come from a woman in her late teens or twenties in good health and CMV-seropositive.

This clone was seen only once. V is TRBV6-6 and J is TRBJ2-5; 8 bases are shared with TRBD1. This CDR3 spans 13 amino acids. V dropped 5 bases and J dropped 5; count of bases not matched to a gene: 4. CDR1 is MNHNY, CDR2 SVGAGI, per germline (reference sequence). The CDR3, as DNA: TGTGCCAGCAGTCGGGGACAGGCTGAGACCCAGTACTTC. Translating gives CASSRGQAETQYF.

The rearrangement joins TRBV28 to TRBJ2-5; 9 nucleotides align to TRBD1. The V gene end was trimmed by 4 bases and the J gene end by 5 bases; junction bases not matched to a gene: 8. This CDR3 region has 15 residues. Germline assignment: CDR1 MDHEN and CDR2 SYDVKM. CDR3 protein: CASSSPGQGRETQYF. The DNA for the CDR3 is TGTGCCAGCAGTTCACCGGGACAGGGAAGGGAGACCCAGTACTTC.

This clone was found once. The genes are TRBV5-4 and TRBJ2-5; D may be TRBD2 (5 bases). V lost 4 bases and J lost 5, with 12 bases in between. Germline CDR1 and CDR2: SGHNT and YYREEE (reference sequence). The CDR3 totals 13 residues. The CDR3 spells CASSPASYETQYF. The CDR3 DNA reads TGTGCCAGCAGCCCGGCTAGCTATGAGACCCAGTACTTC.

A single count supports this clone. This chain uses TRBV10-2 with TRBJ2-2; the match to TRBD2 covers 11 bases. V lost 6 bases and J lost 0; bases outside the gene matches: 3. Germline loops: CDR1 WSHSY, CDR2 SAAADI. The CDR3 is 16 amino acids. The CDR3 coding sequence is TGCGCCAGCAGGTTGACTAGCGGGGCGAACACCGGGGAGCTGTTTTTT. This codes for CASRLTSGANTGELFF.

The rearrangement uses TRBV11-2 and TRBJ1-6; D remains unclear. The CDR3 is 13 amino acids. V dropped 1 base and J dropped 10 bases, with 8 bases sitting between them. Germline V gene data show CDR1 as SGHAT and CDR2 as FQNNGV. The CDR3 loop is CASSLVAESPLHF. The CDR3 DNA follows: TGTGCCAGCAGCTTAGTTGCAGAATCACCCCTCCACTTT.

This sequence joins TRBV5-1 and TRBJ1-1; TRBD1 is a possible D gene (6 bases). Germline CDR1 SGHRS, CDR2 YFSETQ. The germline V and J ends were trimmed by 3 bases and 7 bases, with 13 bases remaining between them. This CDR3 region has 13 residues. The CDR3 reads CASSYFTGLEAFF. The CDR3, as DNA: TGCGCCAGCAGCTACTTTACAGGGCTTGAAGCTTTCTTT.

The chain employs TRBV11-2 and TRBJ2-7; the D gene is possibly TRBD2 (5 bases). Germline-derived CDR1 and CDR2 are SGHAT and FQNNGV. CDR3 length equals 16 residues. The V gene lost 5 bases and the J gene lost 4 bases, with 21 bases spanning the gap. CDR3 DNA: TGTGCCAGCAGCGCCCCTAATGCGGGCCACAAATACGAGCAGTACTTC. Translation: CASSAPNAGHKYEQYF.

The genes are TRBV7-3 and TRBJ2-3, with TRBD1 matching 7 bases. CDR1 is SGHTA and CDR2 is FQGTGA in the germline V gene. CDR3 size: 16 residues. With 4 bases clipped from V and 0 bases from J, the junction kept 7 bases outside the gene matches. The CDR3 here is CASSSRDRTSTDTQYF. The DNA for the CDR3 is TGTGCCAGCAGCTCCCGGGACAGAACTAGCACAGATACGCAGTATTTT.

The chain employs TRBV2 and TRBJ1-3, with TRBD1 matching over 7 bases. V trimming: 3 bases; J trimming: 2 bases; junction bases outside the gene matches: 4. Looked up from germline, CDR1 is SNHLY and CDR2 is FYNNEI. The CDR3 contains 15 residues. The CDR3 sequence: CASSEGQYTGNTIYF. CDR3 nucleotide sequence: TGTGCCAGCAGTGAGGGACAGTACACTGGAAACACCATATATTTT.

The chain carries TRBV2 and TRBJ2-3; no firm D call. The CDR3 is 14 residues long. The V gene's germline CDR1 is SNHLY and CDR2 FYNNEI. V was pared by 7 bases and J by 3 bases, with 14 bases between. CDR3 residues: CASTWPPFTDTQYF. The DNA for the CDR3 is TGTGCCAGCACGTGGCCGCCGTTTACAGATACGCAGTATTTT.

The chain is built from TRBV4-1 and TRBJ1-2, with 9 bases aligning to TRBD1. Losses at the gene ends were 1 base for V and 5 bases for J; bases not matched to a gene: 2. The length of the CDR3 is 14 residues. The germline gives CDR1 MGHRA, CDR2 YSYEKL. CDR3 in amino acids: CASSQGQGGYGYTF. As DNA, the CDR3 is TGCGCCAGCAGCCAAGGACAGGGGGGATATGGCTACACCTTC.

This chain uses TRBV5-1 with TRBJ2-7; D gene ambiguous. CDR1 and CDR2 (germline): SGHRS, YFSETQ. Trimming shortened V by 3 bases and J by 3 bases, and 13 bases separated the two germline ends. This CDR3 is 14 amino acids long. CDR3: CASSYDGSGYEQYF. The CDR3 nucleotides are TGCGCCAGCAGCTACGACGGATCGGGCTACGAGCAGTACTTC.

V is TRBV4-1 and J is TRBJ1-1; possible D gene TRBD1, 6 bases. The ends were cut back, 1 base at V and 11 bases at J, with 14 bases in the middle. The CDR3 spans 13 residues. The germline V gene encodes CDR1 MGHRA and CDR2 YSYEKL. CDR3 loop: CASSQVFGGGAFF. In DNA form, the CDR3 reads TGCGCCAGCAGCCAAGTATTTGGGGGGGGCGCTTTCTTT.

The count of this clone is one. The J gene is TRBJ2-1, the V gene TRBV5-1, with 9 bases that match TRBD2. The length of the CDR3 is 15 residues. The germline CDR1 and CDR2 sequences are SGHRS and YFSETQ. The J segment lost 7 bases and the V segment lost 2 bases, leaving 7 bases of the junction unmatched. The CDR3 DNA sequence: TGCGCCAGCAGCTTCGGGGCGGGGGGGCAGAATGAGCAGTTCTTC. This encodes CASSFGAGGQNEQFF.

The chain has TRBV28 and TRBJ2-7; TRBD2 is a possible D gene (8 bases). CDR3 length: 16 residues. V shed 5 bases and J shed 6 bases, with 23 bases lying between them. Germline CDR1 and CDR2: MDHEN and SYDVKM. The CDR3 region is CASSPTQGTRFSEQYF. The CDR3 DNA reads as TGTGCCAGCAGTCCTACACAGGGGACTAGGTTCTCCGAGCAGTACTTC.

Here the CDR3 DNA reads TGTGCCAGCAGCGTAAGATTTACTTCGTTCAATGAGCAGTTCTTC. Protein sequence: CASSVRFTSFNEQFF. V is TRBV9 and J is TRBJ2-1, with no clear D. V lost 1 base and J lost 6, with 14 bases in between. Germline-derived CDR1 and CDR2 are SGDLS and YYNGEE. The CDR3 sequence is 15 residues long.

The gene calls are TRBV9 and TRBJ2-5; 14 positions agree with TRBD2. Germline V lookup: CDR1 SGDLS, CDR2 YYNGEE. V lost 0 bases to trimming and J lost 5 bases; unmatched junction nucleotides: 6. The CDR3 loop spans 17 amino acids. The CDR3 DNA follows: TGTGCCAGCAGCGTAGGGGGACTAGCGGGGGTAGGGGAGACCCAGTACTTC. Translated, it gives CASSVGGLAGVGETQYF.

The chain couples TRBV27 to TRBJ2-7, with 8 bases identical to TRBD2. Germline loops: CDR1 MNHEY, CDR2 SMNVEV (reference sequence). The CDR3 is made up of 15 amino acids. The junction had 8 bases not matched to a gene; V was cut back by 5 bases and J by 2 bases. CDR3 sequence reads: CASSPRGGWAYEQYF. The CDR3 coding sequence is TGTGCCAGCAGTCCCCGGGGGGGGTGGGCCTACGAGCAGTACTTC.

J is TRBJ1-5 and V is TRBV27; TRBD1 aligns across 8 bases. Germline loops: CDR1 MNHEY, CDR2 SMNVEV (reference sequence). J was trimmed by 7 bases and V by 2 bases; bases with no gene match: 7. This CDR3 region has 15 residues. CDR3 residues: CASSLNRQGTQPQHF. The CDR3 DNA reads as TGTGCCAGCAGTTTAAATCGACAGGGGACGCAGCCCCAGCATTTT.

V is TRBV23-1 and J is TRBJ1-2; a possible D gene is TRBD1 (6 bases). TRBV23-1 is labeled an ORF, and its function is uncertain. This CDR3 comprises 17 residues. V gave up 1 base and J gave up 4 bases, with 19 bases separating them. CDR3 nucleotides: TGCGCCAGCAGTCAATTAGCCGGGACACGGCCCGTCTATGGCTACACCTTC. Translating it yields CASSQLAGTRPVYGYTF.